These 8 T cell receptor beta chains came from one sample sequenced in a study of shared clonotypes between healthy human individuals. Clones were sequenced by immunoSEQ multiplex PCR, and TCRdb holds only the in-frame ones, with some missing. The sample carries about 2 million clones, roughly 94% recorded once. The sequenced sample was naive CD4+ T cells sorted from blood. Stated subset: CD45RA+ positively selected. The source of these receptors is a man between 18 and 35 years old in good health.

The chain employs TRBV4-1 and TRBJ1-4, with 9 positions matching TRBD1. Germline CDR1 reads MGHRA; CDR2 reads YSYEKL. V gave up 6 bases and J gave up 0 bases; unmatched junction bases: 5. The CDR3 has 16 amino acids. The CDR3, as DNA: TGCGCCAGCAGTCAGGGACAGGGCCCAACTAATGAAAAACTGTTTTTT. This sequence encodes CASSQGQGPTNEKLFF.

The chain uses TRBV20-1 and TRBJ2-5, with D perhaps TRBD2 (5 bases). This CDR3 is 11 amino acids long. V lost 5 bases to trimming and J lost 5 bases, with 9 bases between them. The germline V gene encodes CDR1 DFQATT and CDR2 SNEGSKA (reference sequence). CDR3 DNA: TGCAGTGCTGAGGGCGTGGAGACCCAGTACTTC. This codes for CSAEGVETQYF.

The chain joins TRBV4-1 to TRBJ2-7; the D is unclear. This CDR3 is built from 14 residues. Trimming took 3 bases from V and 5 from J, leaving 14 bases between them. Per germline, CDR1 MGHRA and CDR2 YSYEKL. The CDR3 protein is CASSHGLMNNEQYF. CDR3 DNA: TGCGCCAGCAGCCACGGGCTTATGAACAACGAGCAGTACTTC.

As to this clone: At the DNA level, this CDR3 is encoded by other sequences in the same sample as well. V and J are TRBV18 and TRBJ2-7; TRBD2 is a possible D gene (5 bases). The CDR3 is 14 residues long. Germline V CDR1 and CDR2: KGHSH, LQKENI. With 4 bases removed from V and 1 base from J, the gap between germline ends came to 11 bases. Here the CDR3 DNA reads TGTGCCAGCTCACGAGGACTCGATTCCTACGAGCAGTACTTC. Its protein product is CASSRGLDSYEQYF.

This chain connects TRBV28 to TRBJ2-3; the D gene is possibly TRBD1 (5 bases). This CDR3 has 13 amino acids. CDR1 MDHEN and CDR2 SYDVKM come from the germline V gene. V lost 5 bases and J lost 3, with 9 bases in between. The CDR3 sequence is CASSTSGTDTQYF. CDR3 nucleotides: TGTGCCAGCAGTACCTCAGGGACAGATACGCAGTATTTT.

The chain couples TRBV27 to TRBJ2-1; D is possibly TRBD2 (6 bases). V lost 0 bases to trimming and J lost 10 bases, with 13 bases between them. Germline CDR1 and CDR2: MNHEY and SMNVEV (reference sequence). This CDR3 contains 14 residues. CDR3 region: CASSLSGTWREQFF. For the CDR3, the DNA is TGTGCCAGCAGTTTATCAGGGACTTGGCGGGAGCAGTTCTTC.

The rearrangement joins TRBV30 to TRBJ1-2; 7 bases are shared with TRBD1. Germline CDR1 and CDR2: GTSNPN and SVGIG (reference sequence). V lost 8 bases and J lost 6; bases outside the gene matches: 6. CDR3 length: 11 amino acids. This chain's CDR3 is CARGTVDGYTF. The CDR3 nucleotides read TGTGCCCGAGGGACAGTTGATGGCTACACCTTC.

As to this clone: The same CDR3 can be traced to other DNA sequences in this sample. The chain is built from TRBV15 and TRBJ2-3; D ambiguous. This CDR3 spans 13 amino acids. Germline-derived CDR1 and CDR2 are LNHNV and YYDKDF (reference sequence). V was cut by 3 bases and J by 2 bases, with 6 bases left in between. CDR3 coding DNA: TGTGCCACCAGCAGGGATACCACAGATACGCAGTATTTT. Protein sequence: CATSRDTTDTQYF.